This T cell receptor (beta chain) was identified during a study of memory CD4+ T cells and cytomegalovirus serostatus. Whole-study findings and limits: 67 of 164 known CMV-associated TCRbeta sequences appeared in CD4+ memory. Suggested: most of the CMV-linked TCR signature lies in CD4+ memory cells.

This clone has just a few counts. Its target is not known. Measured with immunoSEQ multiplex PCR; TCRdb has only the in-frame clones, and not every one. The table lists some 25,000 clones, about 80% of them singletons. Single viable CD3+CD4+CD8-CD45RO+ cells were sorted as the memory CD4+ T cells. CMV serostatus came from serum IgG against pp150, pp28, p38, p52. After thawing, CD4+ T cells were positively selected. Specimen: memory CD4+ T cells from blood. The clonotype was recovered from an adult in good health and CMV-seronegative.

The CDR3 spells CASKGQGIMNTEAFF. In DNA form, the CDR3 reads TGTGCCAGCAAAGGACAGGGGATAATGAACACTGAAGCTTTCTTT. This rearrangement joins TRBV2 to TRBJ1-1, with 9 bases fitting TRBD1. Germline lookup yields CDR1 SNHLY and CDR2 FYNNEI. The CDR3 runs to 15 residues. Trimming cost V 7 bases and J 0 bases; bases outside gene matches: 6.